The clone carrying this T cell receptor beta chain occurred a few times. TCRdb re-called the 5' RACE reads with MiXCR, one entry per CDR3 protein. The sample has approximately 190,000 distinct CDR3 sequences; 15% to 20% are singletons. This sample was taken from a study of T-cell memory formation after mild COVID-19. Study-wide background: Across donors, TCR clusters were largely donor specific.

This CDR3 region has 15 residues. Germline CDR1 reads MNHEY; CDR2 reads SVGAGI. Trimming took 0 bases from V and 7 from J, leaving 13 bases between them. The sample was PBMCs or a T cell subset sorted from them (not recorded which). J is TRBJ2-1 and V is TRBV6-5; D may be TRBD1 (6 bases). The TCR was taken from an adult woman who had mild COVID-19 (a few samples of this study predate the infection). Cell type and time point are not known. The CDR3 region has the DNA TGTGCCAGCAGTTACTCAGTCCACAGGGCGAATGAGCAGTTCTTC. Residues: CASSYSVHRANEQFF.